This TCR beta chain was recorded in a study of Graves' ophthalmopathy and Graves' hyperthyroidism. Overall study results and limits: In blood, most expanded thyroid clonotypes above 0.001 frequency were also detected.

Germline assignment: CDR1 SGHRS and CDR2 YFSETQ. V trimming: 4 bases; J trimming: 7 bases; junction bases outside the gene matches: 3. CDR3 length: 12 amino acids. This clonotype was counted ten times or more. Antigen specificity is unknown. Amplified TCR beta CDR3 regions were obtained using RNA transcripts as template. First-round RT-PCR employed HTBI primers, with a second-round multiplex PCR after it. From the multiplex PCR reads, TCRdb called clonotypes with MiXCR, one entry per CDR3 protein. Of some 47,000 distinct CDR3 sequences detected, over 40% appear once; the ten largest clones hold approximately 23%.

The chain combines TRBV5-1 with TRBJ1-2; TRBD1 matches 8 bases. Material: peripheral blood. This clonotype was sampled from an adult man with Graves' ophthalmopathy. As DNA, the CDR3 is TGCGCCAGCAGCGTCGGACAGGGTGGCTACACCTTC. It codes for CASSVGQGGYTF.